A single sample is the source of the 3 T cell receptor beta chains below, sequenced in a study of T cell responses to AZD1222 COVID-19 vaccine. Generated by immunoSEQ multiplex PCR, the TCRdb table keeps only in-frame clones and is missing some. The table shows 100,000 to 150,000 clones, with roughly 85% occurring only once. Sequences were derived from peripheral blood, sampled on day 0 of AZD1222 vaccination. All receptors come from an adult in good health.

V and J are TRBV9 and TRBJ2-3; 8 bases fit TRBD1. The CDR3 is made up of 16 amino acids. Per germline, CDR1 SGDLS and CDR2 YYNGEE. J lost 0 bases, V lost 3 bases, and 6 bases had no gene match. The CDR3 DNA reads TGTGCCAGCAGCGCCTGGGGGGACAGGAGCACAGATACGCAGTATTTT. This gives the protein CASSAWGDRSTDTQYF.

This clone was counted between two and nine times. The V call is TRBV7-8, the J call TRBJ2-1; 13 positions agree with TRBD2. Germline V lookup: CDR1 SGHVS, CDR2 FQNEAQ. This CDR3 comprises 16 residues. The trim removed 3 bases at V and 10 bases at J, leaving 9 bases unmatched. The CDR3 sequence: CASSLAGTSGAREQFF. The CDR3 DNA sequence: TGTGCCAGCAGCTTGGCAGGGACTAGCGGGGCCAGGGAGCAGTTCTTC. Looking up the rest from reference TRBV7-8 and TRBJ2-1 gives the full variable domain: GAGVSQSPRYKVAKRGQDVALRCDPISGHVSLFWYQQALGQGPEFLTYFQNEAQLDKSGLPSDRFFAERPEGSVSTLKIQRTQQEDSAVYLCASSLAGTSGAREQFFGPGTRLTVL.

This chain joins TRBV7-9 and TRBJ2-5; D unclear. The ends were cut back, 1 base at V and 2 bases at J, with 5 bases in the middle. The CDR3 is 13 amino acids. Germline CDR1 and CDR2: SEHNR and FQNEAQ (reference sequence). The chain's CDR3 is CASSLESQETQYF. Here the CDR3 DNA reads TGTGCCAGCAGCTTAGAGTCGCAAGAGACCCAGTACTTC. Full variable domain (rest looked up from reference TRBV7-9 and TRBJ2-5): DTGVSQNPRHKITKRGQNVTFRCDPISEHNRLYWYRQTLGQGPEFLTYFQNEAQLEKSRLLSDRFSAERPKGSFSTLEIQRTEQGDSAMYLCASSLESQETQYFGPGTRLLVL.